A single sample gave rise to the 3 T cell receptor beta chains below, sequenced in a study of shared clonotypes between healthy human individuals. Generated by immunoSEQ multiplex PCR, the TCRdb table keeps only in-frame clones and is missing some. Here the sample spans roughly 410,000 clones, 90% to 98% being singletons. The specimen sequenced was memory CD8+ T cells sorted from blood. Sample subset: CD45RO+ cells pooled with CCR7-negative TemRA cells. These receptors all come from a man aged 25 to 40 in good health.

The chain has TRBV28 and TRBJ2-1; D remains ambiguous. Per the germline V gene, CDR1 is MDHEN and CDR2 is SYDVKM. This CDR3 is built from 12 residues. V dropped 4 bases and J dropped 8 bases, with 9 bases sitting between them. The CDR3 DNA reads as TGTGCCAGCAGTTCCCTAGGATATGAGCAGTTCTTC. It specifies CASSSLGYEQFF.

V usage is TRBV6-1 and J usage is TRBJ2-6; 8 bases fit TRBD1. Trimming cost V 5 bases and J 3 bases; bases outside gene matches: 3. The germline gives CDR1 MNHNS, CDR2 SASEGT. The CDR3 is 15 amino acids. CDR3 DNA: TGTGCCAGCAGTCCGGACAGGGTTGGGGCCAACGTCCTGACTTTC. As protein: CASSPDRVGANVLTF.

This sequence joins TRBV28 and TRBJ2-5; D is ambiguous. CDR1 is MDHEN, CDR2 SYDVKM, per germline. This CDR3 is built from 14 residues. Trimming removed 3 bases from V and 2 bases from J, with 10 bases in between. The CDR3 nucleotides read TGTGCCAGCAGTTTTACGGTGGGGCAAGAGACCCAGTACTTC. Encoded protein: CASSFTVGQETQYF.